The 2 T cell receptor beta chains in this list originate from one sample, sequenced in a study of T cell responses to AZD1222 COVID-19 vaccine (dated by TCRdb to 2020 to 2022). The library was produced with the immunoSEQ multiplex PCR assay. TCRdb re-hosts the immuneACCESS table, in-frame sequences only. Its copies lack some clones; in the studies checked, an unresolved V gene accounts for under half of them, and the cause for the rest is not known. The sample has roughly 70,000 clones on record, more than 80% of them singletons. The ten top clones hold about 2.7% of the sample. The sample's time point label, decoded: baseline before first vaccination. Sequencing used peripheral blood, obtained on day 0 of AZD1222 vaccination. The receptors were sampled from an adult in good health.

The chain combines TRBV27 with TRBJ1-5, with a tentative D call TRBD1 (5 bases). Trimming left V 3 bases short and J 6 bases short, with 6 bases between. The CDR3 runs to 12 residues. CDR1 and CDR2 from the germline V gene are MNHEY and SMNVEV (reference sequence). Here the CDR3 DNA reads TGTGCCAGCAGTTTCGGGGGTCAGCCCCAGCATTTT. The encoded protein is CASSFGGQPQHF.

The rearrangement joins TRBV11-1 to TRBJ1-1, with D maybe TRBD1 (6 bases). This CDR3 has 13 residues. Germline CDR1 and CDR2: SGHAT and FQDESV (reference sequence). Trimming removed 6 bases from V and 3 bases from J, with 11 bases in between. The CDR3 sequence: CASRQGGYTEAFF. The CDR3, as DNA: TGTGCCAGCAGGCAAGGGGGGTACACTGAAGCTTTCTTT.